Listed below are T cell receptor beta chains from one sample, sequenced in a study of relationships among human T cell subsets. TCRdb reanalysed the multiplex PCR reads using MiXCR and keeps one entry per CDR3 protein. Of fewer than 15,000 distinct CDR3 sequences listed, over 45% are singletons. The source material was Tregs sorted from blood. The source of these receptors is a middle-aged man in good health. CDR3s include the opening cysteine and the closing phenylalanine or tryptophan. The D gene is left open where the match is weak. Expanded clones get a size class; other rows say once, few or many, or leave the size out.

cdr3_nt | cdr3_aa | j_call | clone_size | d_call | v_call
TGTGCCAACAGTGTGGCGGGTGAGGAAACAGATACGCAGTATTTT | CANSVAGEETDTQYF | TRBJ2-3 | - | - | TRBV25-1
TGTGCCAGCAGTCCAGCGACGATTGGGGCGGACACTGAAGCTTTCTTT | CASSPATIGADTEAFF | TRBJ1-1 | - | - | TRBV27
TGCAGCGGTGAAGACCAGGGTCGGACCCAGTACTTC | CSGEDQGRTQYF | TRBJ2-5 | few | - | TRBV29-1
TGTGCCAGCACCCTCGGGGGCAGCAGCAATGAGCAGTTCTTC | CASTLGGSSNEQFF | TRBJ2-1 | - | - | TRBV12-3/TRBV12-4
TGCAGCCTTCGGGACAGGGGGTTTTTTCTCTTC | CSLRDRGFFLF | TRBJ2-1 | - | TRBD1 | TRBV29-1
TGTGCCAGCAGCTTACGGAGGGGCGAGAGTGAGCAGTTCTTC | CASSLRRGESEQFF | TRBJ2-1 | few | - | TRBV7-2
TGTGCCAGCAGCCAAGTCCTAGCGGGAGGGTGGGAGCAGTACTTC | CASSQVLAGGWEQYF | TRBJ2-7 | - | TRBD2 | TRBV4-2
TGCAGTGCTAGAGATCCACAGGGGAGGAACACTGAAGCTTTCTTT | CSARDPQGRNTEAFF | TRBJ1-1 | - | TRBD1 | TRBV20-1
TGTGCCAGCAAGGGCGGACAGGGCGGACAGCCCCAGCATTTT | CASKGGQGGQPQHF | TRBJ1-5 | - | TRBD1 | TRBV6-6
TGTGCCAGCAGTGCCGGGACTTTTAATGAGCAGTTCTTC | CASSAGTFNEQFF | TRBJ2-1 | - | - | TRBV27
TGCAGTGCTAGCCCCGCTAGCGGGATAGGGCAAGAGACCCAGTACTTC | CSASPASGIGQETQYF | TRBJ2-5 | - | TRBD2 | TRBV20-1
TGTGCCTGGAGGGGACAGCCGGCCTATGGCTACACCTTC | CAWRGQPAYGYTF | TRBJ1-2 | - | TRBD1 | TRBV30
TGTGCCAGCAGTCCTACCGGGACAGGGAATGGGGAGCTGTTTTTT | CASSPTGTGNGELFF | TRBJ2-2 | few | TRBD1 | TRBV7-3
TGTGCCAGCGCGTTTCGGACAAACATTCAGTACTTC | CASAFRTNIQYF | TRBJ2-4 | few | - | TRBV11-2
TGTGCCATCAGTGATACAGGGGTAGAAACGCAGTATTTT | CAISDTGVETQYF | TRBJ2-3 | few | TRBD1 | TRBV10-3
TGCGCCAGCAGCTTGGCCCCAGACTCTGGAAACACCATATATTTT | CASSLAPDSGNTIYF | TRBJ1-3 | - | - | TRBV5-1
TGCAGTGCAGCGGGGGGGCCCTACAATGAGCAGTTCTTC | CSAAGGPYNEQFF | TRBJ2-1 | few | TRBD2 | TRBV20-1
TGTGCCTGGAGAAAGGAGAAGAGAGCTGGGGCCAACGTCCTGACTTTC | CAWRKEKRAGANVLTF | TRBJ2-6 | - | - | TRBV30
TGTGCCAGCAGTTATCAGGTTGTGAAGCGGCCTACCTACGAGCAGTACTTC | CASSYQVVKRPTYEQYF | TRBJ2-7 | few | - | TRBV28
TGTGCCAGCAGTGTTAGGGGGTATAATTCACCCCTCCACTTT | CASSVRGYNSPLHF | TRBJ1-6 | - | - | TRBV2
TGTGCCAGCAGCCCAATCATCGGGGGATGCAATCAGCCCCAGCATTTT | CASSPIIGGCNQPQHF | TRBJ1-5 | - | - | TRBV13
TGCGCCAGCAGCTTGGAACAGGGTGCCGAAAAACTGCTTTTT | CASSLEQGAEKLLF | TRBJ1-4 | - | - | TRBV5-4
TGTGCCACCAGCAGCGACGGAAGGAATACGCAGTATTTT | CATSSDGRNTQYF | TRBJ2-3 | - | - | TRBV15
TGCGCCAGCAGCCAAGGAGGCGGACTAGCGGGAGCGGGCACAGATACGCAGTATTTT | CASSQGGGLAGAGTDTQYF | TRBJ2-3 | - | TRBD2 | TRBV11-2
TGTGCCAGCAGCCCTAGGACAGGGTTGGGCACAGATACGCAGTATTTT | CASSPRTGLGTDTQYF | TRBJ2-3 | - | TRBD1 | TRBV7-2
TGCAGTGCTAGAGGATCCGGGGCCCAGTACTTC | CSARGSGAQYF | TRBJ2-5 | - | - | TRBV20-1
TGTGCCAGCAGTTTATCAAGGACGGCCGGCGGCTACACCTTC | CASSLSRTAGGYTF | TRBJ1-2 | - | - | TRBV28
TGTGCCAGCAAACTACACCTTAGCGGGAATCTAGGCAATGAGCAGTTCTTC | CASKLHLSGNLGNEQFF | TRBJ2-1 | - | TRBD2 | TRBV2
TGCGCCAGCAGCCAAGATGAGGGAGGGCCGATCTACGAGCAGTACTTC | CASSQDEGGPIYEQYF | TRBJ2-7 | - | TRBD2 | TRBV4-1
TGTGCCAGCGGTTTATTAGACAGCAATCAGCCCCAGCATTTT | CASGLLDSNQPQHF | TRBJ1-5 | - | - | TRBV28
TGTGCCATCAGGGGATCCGGGACTAGCAATGAGCAGTTCTTC | CAIRGSGTSNEQFF | TRBJ2-1 | few | TRBD2 | TRBV10-3
TGTGCCAGCAAGTTTAACTATGGCTACACCTTC | CASKFNYGYTF | TRBJ1-2 | - | - | TRBV2
TGCGCCAGCAAAACAGGCTCCTACGAGCAGTACTTC | CASKTGSYEQYF | TRBJ2-7 | once | - | TRBV10-2
TGTGCCAGCAGCCGCCAGGGGGGGCAGAACAATGAGCAGTTCTTC | CASSRQGGQNNEQFF | TRBJ2-1 | - | - | TRBV11-2
TGTGCCAGCAGTAGTTGGACGGGGAGCACAGATACGCAGTATTTT | CASSSWTGSTDTQYF | TRBJ2-3 | few | - | TRBV28
TGTGCCAGCAGCCAAGATCCCAACACAGATACGCAGTATTTT | CASSQDPNTDTQYF | TRBJ2-3 | - | - | TRBV4-2
TGTGCCAGCAGCTTGAGGACAGGGGCTTACTATGGCTACACCTTC | CASSLRTGAYYGYTF | TRBJ1-2 | - | TRBD1 | TRBV5-8
TGCAGTGCTAGAGATTTTACAGGACTCCAAGAGACCCAGTACTTC | CSARDFTGLQETQYF | TRBJ2-5 | few | - | TRBV20-1
TGTGCCAGCAGTTGGAGGCTAGCGGGGGAGAATGAGCAGTTCTTC | CASSWRLAGENEQFF | TRBJ2-1 | - | TRBD2 | TRBV27
TGTGCCAGCAGGGCCGGACAGGGTCTGAACACTGAAGCTTTCTTT | CASRAGQGLNTEAFF | TRBJ1-1 | few | TRBD1 | TRBV12-3/TRBV12-4
TGTGCCAGCAGTTTTGGCCAGATCACTTCACCCCTCCACTTT | CASSFGQITSPLHF | TRBJ1-6 | - | - | TRBV27
TGTGCCTGGAGTTTCCCGACAGGGGGGACTGAAAAACTGTTTTTT | CAWSFPTGGTEKLFF | TRBJ1-4 | - | TRBD1 | TRBV30
TGTGCCAGCAGTTTAGGTTCCAGTCCCTATGGCTACACCTTC | CASSLGSSPYGYTF | TRBJ1-2 | - | - | TRBV28
TGTGCCAGCAGCCCGGGTCGAGGAGGGTACGAGCAGTACTTC | CASSPGRGGYEQYF | TRBJ2-7 | once | - | TRBV7-9
TGTGCCAGCAGTGGGCGGCAGGGTAGATCACCCCTCCACTTT | CASSGRQGRSPLHF | TRBJ1-6 | - | - | TRBV5-6
TGTGCCAGCAGTGAAGCTGGGGGACAGGGAGGCAGAGAGACCCAGTACTTC | CASSEAGGQGGRETQYF | TRBJ2-5 | - | TRBD1 | TRBV2
TGTGCCAGCAGTTTAGATATTCTGGACGTTCAGTACTTC | CASSLDILDVQYF | TRBJ2-4 | - | - | TRBV12-3/TRBV12-4
TGTGCCAGCAGCTTACGGGAACCGGTTGAAGCTTTCTTT | CASSLREPVEAFF | TRBJ1-1 | few | - | TRBV11-2
TGTGCCAGCAGTGGGGACTACGAGCAGTACTTC | CASSGDYEQYF | TRBJ2-7 | - | - | TRBV2
TGCGCCAGCAGGTCCAGGGGACCTAACACCGGGGAGCTGTTTTTT | CASRSRGPNTGELFF | TRBJ2-2 | - | - | TRBV5-1
TGTGCCAGCACGACAGGGGCCTACGAGCAGTACTTC | CASTTGAYEQYF | TRBJ2-7 | - | TRBD1 | TRBV12-3/TRBV12-4
TGTGCCACCAGCCCCCGTGGGGGAGGAAATGAGCAGTTCTTC | CATSPRGGGNEQFF | TRBJ2-1 | - | - | TRBV15
TGCGCCAGCAGCCCAGGTCCGGGGCGAAAAAACATTCAGTACTTC | CASSPGPGRKNIQYF | TRBJ2-4 | - | - | TRBV4-1
TGTGCCAGCAGCTTGGGGGAGCAAGAGACCCAGTACTTC | CASSLGEQETQYF | TRBJ2-5 | few | - | TRBV11-3
TGTGCCAGCAGTCAGGGACAGTGGAGGGCAGATACGCAGTATTTT | CASSQGQWRADTQYF | TRBJ2-3 | few | - | TRBV28
TGTGCCATCAGTGGTACAGGGAAGACTTCACCCCTCCACTTT | CAISGTGKTSPLHF | TRBJ1-6 | few | - | TRBV10-3
TGTGCCAGCAGCTTATCCCCAGGCGGACCGACAGGGAGCGACCAGCCCCAGCATTTT | CASSLSPGGPTGSDQPQHF | TRBJ1-5 | - | TRBD1 | TRBV11-2